Shown below are 21 T cell receptor beta chains from a single sample sequenced in a study of blood T cell repertoires in COVID-19. The repertoire was sequenced with immunoSEQ multiplex PCR; TCRdb's copy has only in-frame clones and lacks some. The profile covers about 230,000 clones, with around 86% appearing a single time and around 15% taken by the ten largest. Sequencing was done on a sample of PBMCs or T cells enriched from blood (not recorded which). Receptor source: a man in his late teens or twenties who had recovered from COVID-19.

The chain joins TRBV24-1 to TRBJ1-3; D ambiguous. There are 14 residues in the CDR3. The V and J ends lost 6 bases and 0 bases respectively, with 8 bases between them. Germline CDR1 is KGHDR and CDR2 is SFDVKD. For the CDR3, the DNA is TGTGCCACCAGTACGGGGAGCTCTGGAAACACCATATATTTT. This sequence encodes CATSTGSSGNTIYF.

The rearrangement links TRBV29-1 to TRBJ1-2; D possibly corresponds to TRBD1 (6 bases). The CDR3 loop spans 12 amino acids. V dropped 3 bases and J dropped 8 bases, with 13 bases sitting between them. Germline CDR1 SQVTM, CDR2 ANQGSEA. For the CDR3, the DNA is TGCAGCGTTGACGCAGGGGCGCGGGGCTACACCTTC. This gives the protein CSVDAGARGYTF.

The V and J genes are TRBV3-1 (or the pseudogene TRBV3-2) and TRBJ2-7; TRBD1 is a possible D gene (5 bases). Germline CDR1 is LGHDT and CDR2 is YNNKEL (reference sequence). Trimming removed 0 bases at V and 3 bases at J, with 9 bases between. CDR3 length equals 14 residues. In DNA form, the CDR3 reads TGTGCCAGCAGCCAAGAGTGGGGCTACTACGAGCAGTACTTC. Protein product: CASSQEWGYYEQYF.

As DNA, the CDR3 is TGTGCCAGCAGTTGGACGTTTGGGGGGGCCACAGATACGCAGTATTTT. It translates to CASSWTFGGATDTQYF. This rearrangement joins TRBV7-2 to TRBJ2-3; possibly TRBD2 for D (7 bases). Trimming stripped 6 bases from V and 2 bases from J, with 18 bases between. The CDR3 sequence is 16 residues long. CDR1 SGHTA and CDR2 FQGNSA come from the germline V gene.

A note on this clone: Other nucleotide sequences in the sample specify the same CDR3. The V and J genes are TRBV7-9 and TRBJ1-4; perhaps TRBD1 as D (5 bases). Germline CDR1 and CDR2: SEHNR and FQNEAQ (reference sequence). CDR3 size: 14 residues. With 1 base removed from V and 4 bases from J, the gap between germline ends came to 7 bases. The CDR3 coding sequence is TGTGCCAGCAGCTTAGGGCAGGGTAATGAAAAACTGTTTTTT. This gives the protein CASSLGQGNEKLFF.

The chain employs TRBV15 and TRBJ1-4; TRBD1 is a possible D gene (5 bases). The CDR3 is 15 residues long. Deletions cut 3 bases from V and 0 bases from J, with 8 bases between. The germline V gene has CDR1 LNHNV and CDR2 YYDKDF (reference sequence). As DNA, the CDR3 is TGTGCCACCAGCAGGAGGACAACAACTAATGAAAAACTGTTTTTT. Its protein is CATSRRTTTNEKLFF.

The genes are TRBV28 and TRBJ2-1; D is undetermined. This CDR3 has 18 amino acids. Trimming left V 6 bases short and J 4 bases short, with 25 bases between. CDR1 MDHEN and CDR2 SYDVKM come from the germline V gene. CDR3 residues: CASSPTESPYPVYNEQFF. As DNA, the CDR3 is TGTGCCAGCAGCCCGACGGAGAGTCCCTACCCGGTTTACAATGAGCAGTTCTTC.

The chain carries TRBV4-1 and TRBJ2-4; TRBD1 matches at 8 bases. Trimming took 1 base from V and 0 from J; bases not matched to a gene: 8. The germline CDR1 and CDR2 sequences are MGHRA and YSYEKL. CDR3 size: 18 residues. The CDR3, as DNA: TGCGCCAGCAGCCAAGGAGGGCCCAGGGGGCTAGCCAAAAACATTCAGTACTTC. Protein sequence: CASSQGGPRGLAKNIQYF.

The chain employs TRBV18 and TRBJ1-3, with 8 bases identical to TRBD1. CDR1 is KGHSH, CDR2 LQKENI, per germline. J gave up 8 bases and V 5 bases, and 8 bases lay outside the gene matches. The CDR3 has 14 residues. The CDR3 DNA follows: TGTGCCAGCTCATTCCAGGGGGCTTCGGACACCATATATTTT. Translated: CASSFQGASDTIYF.

This clone turned up a few times. The chain joins TRBV12-3 or TRBV12-4 to TRBJ1-2; D is unclear. This CDR3 is 13 amino acids long. Trimming removed 3 bases from V and 7 bases from J, with 12 bases in between. This chain's CDR3 is CASSFFGDGGYTF. As DNA, the CDR3 is TGTGCCAGCAGTTTTTTCGGGGATGGTGGCTACACCTTC.

The rearrangement uses TRBV19 and TRBJ1-3; 8 bases fit TRBD1. CDR1 is LNHDA and CDR2 is SQIVND in the germline V gene (reference sequence). CDR3 length: 17 amino acids. J lost 0 bases, V lost 5 bases, and 9 bases had no gene match. The CDR3 DNA is TGTGCCAGTAGTGCCTCCGGGACAGGTTACTCTGGAAACACCATATATTTT. Amino acids: CASSASGTGYSGNTIYF.

CDR3 nucleotide sequence: TGTGCCAGCAGCCCCCCCCCGGGCGGACTTTATGGCTACACCTTC. As protein: CASSPPPGGLYGYTF. V and J are TRBV9 and TRBJ1-2; no clear D. Germline V gene data show CDR1 as SGDLS and CDR2 as YYNGEE. The CDR3 totals 15 residues. V lost 4 bases and J lost 5, with 18 bases in between.

The chain combines TRBV6-6 with TRBJ1-1, with 8 bases fitting TRBD1. After removal of 7 bases from V and 2 bases from J, the junction contained 6 bases not matched to a gene. Germline lookup yields CDR1 MNHNY and CDR2 SVGAGI (reference sequence). The CDR3 consists of 14 residues. In DNA, the CDR3 is TGTGCCAGCACTAGGACAGGGAGTAACACTGAAGCTTTCTTT. Residues: CASTRTGSNTEAFF.

This clone has just a few counts. The conserved final phenylalanine or tryptophan is absent from the CDR3, which likely points to a read error. The DNA is omitted, as the CDR3 cannot be located on it reliably, and the CDR3 follows TCRdb's listing. The chain employs TRBV18 and TRBJ2-7; TRBD2, the table's D call, was not compared with the DNA. Germline loops: CDR1 KGHSH, CDR2 LQKENI. The CDR3 spans 17 residues, counting both ends. The CDR3 here is CASSPSRTGAGDPTTTI.

The CDR3 DNA is TGTGCCAGCAGCCCCTACCGGGACTCGAACACTGAAGCTTTCTTT. Its translation is CASSPYRDSNTEAFF. The V gene is TRBV3-1 (or the pseudogene TRBV3-2), the J gene TRBJ1-1, with a possible D match to TRBD1 (5 bases). The CDR3 totals 15 residues. CDR1 and CDR2 from the germline V gene are LGHDT and YNNKEL (reference sequence). V lost 4 bases and J 1 base, leaving 13 bases between the germline ends.

V usage is TRBV24-1 and J usage is TRBJ1-1; D gene uncertain. This CDR3 is 13 amino acids long. Trimming removed 10 bases from V and 1 base from J, with 12 bases in between. CDR1 is KGHDR, CDR2 SFDVKD, per germline. CDR3 amino acids: CATPITTNTEAFF. The DNA of the CDR3 is TGTGCCACACCGATCACAACGAACACTGAAGCTTTCTTT.

The V call is TRBV11-3, the J call TRBJ1-2; 10 bases line up with TRBD1. Per the germline V gene, CDR1 is SGHNT and CDR2 is YENEEA. The CDR3 sequence is 16 residues long. V lost 7 bases and J lost 2; bases outside the gene matches: 10. CDR3 bases: TGTGCCAGCATCGGTGGAACGGGACAGGGGAACTATGGCTACACCTTC. Translation gives CASIGGTGQGNYGYTF.

The V gene is TRBV5-1, the J gene TRBJ1-3, with a tentative D call TRBD1 (5 bases). V was clipped by 1 base and J by 5 bases, with 19 bases between them. Germline CDR1 SGHRS, CDR2 YFSETQ. The length of the CDR3 is 17 residues. The CDR3: CASSLSSGGKGRNTIYF. For the CDR3, the DNA is TGCGCCAGCAGCTTGTCATCCGGGGGGAAAGGTCGAAACACCATATATTTT. The full variable domain, its missing parts supplied by reference TRBV5-1 and TRBJ1-3, is KAGVTQTPRYLIKTRGQQVTLSCSPISGHRSVSWYQQTPGQGLQFLFEYFSETQRNKGNFPGRFSGRQFSNSRSEMNVSTLELGDSALYLCASSLSSGGKGRNTIYFGEGSWLTVV.

V gene TRBV7-9 combines with J gene TRBJ2-7, with 7 nucleotides matching TRBD1. This CDR3 has 14 residues. Trimming removed 3 bases from V and 1 base from J; junction bases left unmatched: 3. Germline CDR1 reads SEHNR; CDR2 reads FQNEAQ (reference sequence). Written as DNA, the CDR3 is TGTGCCAGCAGCTTTTGGGACAGTTCCTACGAGCAGTACTTC. Translating it yields CASSFWDSSYEQYF.

This clone was counted only a few times. The chain uses TRBV7-9 and TRBJ1-1; maybe TRBD1 (6 bases). Germline CDR1 SEHNR, CDR2 FQNEAQ (reference sequence). V lost 4 bases, J lost 7 bases, and 10 bases lay in between. The CDR3 extends over 12 amino acids. DNA of the CDR3: TGTGCCAGCAGCTCACAGGGCTTTGAAGCTTTCTTT. Its translation is CASSSQGFEAFF.

This chain joins TRBV9 and TRBJ2-2; D possibly corresponds to TRBD1 (5 bases). Per the germline V gene, CDR1 is SGDLS and CDR2 is YYNGEE. V lost 2 bases and J 5 bases, leaving 16 bases between the germline ends. This CDR3 region has 16 residues. The CDR3 coding sequence is TGTGCCAGCAGCGTCCGTCCCCAGACAGTGACCGGGGAGCTGTTTTTT. Its protein is CASSVRPQTVTGELFF.